This TCR beta chain was recovered during a study of identical twins. MiXCR, run by TCRdb on the 5' RACE reads, gives a single entry per CDR3 protein. The repertoire holds around 490,000 distinct CDR3 sequences, with approximately 15% as singletons. About this clonotype itself: Antigen: not known.

Study-level findings and limits: Out-of-frame alpha sequences common to twins were enriched for low generation probability.

The V segment lost 4 bases and the J segment 3 bases; nucleotides outside the gene matches: 5. This CDR3 has 15 amino acids. The germline V gene encodes CDR1 ENHRY and CDR2 SYGVKD. These data also featured in a second study, about yellow fever vaccine responses in identical twins.

The sequence came from a young woman in good health. The genes are TRBV10-3 and TRBJ2-1, with 8 nucleotides matching TRBD2. Sequences were obtained from CD4+ T cells sorted from blood. DNA for the CDR3: TGTGCCATCAGTGTCGGGGGGGCTCTCTACAATGAGCAGTTCTTC. Protein product: CAISVGGALYNEQFF.